This T cell receptor beta chain was recovered during a study of OX40 agonist ivuxolimab in advanced cancers. The wider study: Patients took ivuxolimab, an agonistic anti-OX40 (CD134) antibody. Two patients with cutaneous melanoma and one with hepatocellular carcinoma, three in total, showed partial responses. Study conclusions and caveats: With doses of 0.1 to 3.0 mg/kg, CD4+ and CD8+ blood T cells had undergone clonal expansion by week 6.

In regard to this clone: Antigen specificity is unknown.

Clones were read by immunoSEQ multiplex PCR, and TCRdb kept only the in-frame ones, dropping some. Among about 80,000 clones listed, roughly nine tenths were seen once. This CDR3 spans 15 amino acids. Trimming cost V 4 bases and J 5 bases; bases outside gene matches: 9. CDR1 is SGHRS, CDR2 YFSETQ, per germline. V usage is TRBV5-1 and J usage is TRBJ2-3, with 8 bases fitting TRBD2. This specimen was CD4+ or CD8+ T cells sorted from blood, taken in a trial of the OX40 agonist ivuxolimab. This TCR came from an adult with an advanced solid tumor such as melanoma, head and neck, liver or kidney cancer. The DNA of the CDR3 is TGCGCCAGCAGCCCCGTAGCGGGACGGGGAGATACGCAGTATTTT. It is translated as CASSPVAGRGDTQYF.